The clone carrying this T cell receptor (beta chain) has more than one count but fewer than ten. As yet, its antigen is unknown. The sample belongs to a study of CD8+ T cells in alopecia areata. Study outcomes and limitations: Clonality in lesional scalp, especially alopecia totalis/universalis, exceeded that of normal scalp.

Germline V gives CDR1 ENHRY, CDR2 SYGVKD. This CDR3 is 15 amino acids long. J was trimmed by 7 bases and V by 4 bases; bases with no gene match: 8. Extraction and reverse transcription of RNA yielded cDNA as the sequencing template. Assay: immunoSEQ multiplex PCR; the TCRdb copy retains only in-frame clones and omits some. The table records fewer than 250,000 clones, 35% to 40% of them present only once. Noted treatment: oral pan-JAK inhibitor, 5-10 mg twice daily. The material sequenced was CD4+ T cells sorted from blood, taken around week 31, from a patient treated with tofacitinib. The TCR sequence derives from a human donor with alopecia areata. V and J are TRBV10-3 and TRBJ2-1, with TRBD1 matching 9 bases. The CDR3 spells CAISAPGQGKNEQFF. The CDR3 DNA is TGTGCCATCAGTGCTCCGGGACAGGGTAAGAATGAGCAGTTCTTC.